This T cell receptor beta chain was recovered during a study of T cell repertoires in cytomegalovirus infection. On the study more broadly: CMV infection plus the matching HLA type was flagged by public TCR beta signatures.

In regard to this clonotype: The antigen remains undetermined.

From the reads, TCRdb called clonotypes with MiXCR, one entry per CDR3 protein. This sample carries more than 45,000 distinct CDR3 sequences, about 18% of them seen once, and the ten largest clones take 64%. Whole-study results and caveats: Summed frequency of shared TCR beta families picked out CMV carriers who also had the relevant HLA. CMV-specific HLA-C-restricted TCR beta clonotypes dominated the ex vivo response.

V lost 4 bases and J 5 bases, leaving 11 bases between the germline ends. This CDR3 contains 13 residues. The germline gives CDR1 LGHNA, CDR2 YSLEER. The sequence derives from a human donor in good health (CMV status not recorded). Some clones in this sample may be carry-over from other donors' samples. The sequencing here drew on CD8+ T cells from cultured PBMCs, taken from culture after CMV antigen stimulation. This chain connects TRBV4-3 to TRBJ1-1; D gene ambiguous. CDR3 protein: CASSPTHGTEAFF. DNA of the CDR3: TGCGCCAGCAGCCCCACTCACGGAACTGAAGCTTTCTTT.